Reported below is one T cell receptor (beta chain). Its cognate antigen is unknown. Here immunoSEQ multiplex PCR was the method, and the copy in TCRdb shows in-frame clones only, minus some. The data contain some 140,000 clones, 80% to 90% of them singletons. The record originates from a study of cytomegalovirus exposure and HLA in healthy donors. This CDR3 is 16 amino acids long. Germline V gene sequence: CDR1 SGHRS, CDR2 YFSETQ. With 4 bases clipped from V and 3 bases from J, the junction kept 11 bases outside the gene matches. General study results and limits: Most TCR sequences were seen very rarely across donors, but some public TCRs occurred in many. Altogether, some 160 TCR beta chains were recorded as cytomegalovirus-associated. In a later analysis, first-cohort TCR clusters were found to tend to co-occur in the roughly 120 validation repertoires.

The sequence came from a man between 18 and 35 years old in good health and CMV-seronegative. The material sequenced was PBMCs. The chain has TRBV5-1 and TRBJ2-3; 7 bases map to TRBD1. The CDR3 region is CASSGKGQYVTDTQYF. The CDR3 region has the DNA TGCGCCAGCAGCGGAAAGGGACAGTACGTTACAGATACGCAGTATTTT.